The T cell receptor beta chain described here comes from a study of fetal regulatory T cell absence and autoimmunity. The wider study: Exocrine pancreas autoimmunity occurred in IPEX patients lacking clinical diabetes.

A remark on this clone: Its antigen is unknown.

The length of the CDR3 is 15 residues. General study findings and limits: TRB gene family usage was broadly similar in cord blood and pancreas. In IPEX, the enrichment was taken to support antigen-driven autoimmunity before birth. Compared with cord blood, pancreas showed oligoclonal TCR enrichment, some clones over 80-fold.

Sequencing was performed with immunoSEQ multiplex PCR; in TCRdb, only in-frame clones are kept and a portion is missing. This repertoire shows 46,000 or so clones, roughly 80% found once; its top ten account for 0.41%. This TCR was sampled from a newborn boy with IPEX syndrome. The sequenced material came from cord blood. V gene TRBV7-5 combines with J gene TRBJ2-7; the table's D gene call, TRBD1, was not cross checked with the DNA. TRBV7-5 is noted as a pseudogene. DNA of the CDR3: TGTGTCAAGTCTTTGGGACATCCTCCCCTCTACGAGCAGTACTTC. Amino acids: CVKSLGHPPLYEQYF.